The present entry profiles one TCR beta chain with its context. The record originates from a study of low-dose radiotherapy and immunotherapy resistance in tumors. Turning to the study itself: Participants in Cohort 1 were administered 0.5 Gy per fraction at 2-week intervals, to a cumulative dose of 6.5 Gy.

Primers used for first-strand cDNA, a TRAV- and TRBV-specific set, covered both alpha and beta chains. TCR amplification used around 19 PCR cycles, a constant-region primer and a V-primer adapter. The isolated mRNA underwent amplification through in vitro transcription. TCRdb re-derived calls from the reads in MiXCR, one entry per CDR3 protein. The data hold approximately 7,800 distinct CDR3 sequences, with about 53% observed a single time. The CDR3 spans 13 residues. V shed 6 bases, J shed 6 bases, and the junction held 8 bases outside the gene matches. The V gene's germline CDR1 is SNHLY and CDR2 FYNNEI.

The V gene is TRBV2, the J gene TRBJ2-7; 7 bases map to TRBD1. The TCR comes from a human donor with advanced metastatic prostate, ovarian, gallbladder or colorectal cancer (not recorded which). This table probably holds off-target reads from a library built for another chain. CDR3 residues: CASSLQGTPEQYF. The DNA for the CDR3 is TGTGCCAGCAGCCTACAGGGGACCCCCGAGCAGTACTTC.